The clone carrying this TCR beta chain was recorded at least ten times. Per the germline V gene, CDR1 is MNHEY and CDR2 is SVGEGT. The CDR3 has 15 residues. Deletions cut 4 bases from V and 5 bases from J, with 14 bases between. The entry originates in a study of T-cell memory formation after mild COVID-19. TCRdb called the 5' RACE reads again in MiXCR, with one record for every CDR3 protein. The table includes around 310,000 distinct CDR3 sequences, 20% to 25% detected once. The origin of this receptor is a man younger than 35 who had mild COVID-19 (a few samples of this study predate the infection). Cell type and time point are not known. Sequencing was done on a sample of PBMCs or a T cell subset sorted from them (not recorded which). This sequence joins TRBV6-2 or TRBV6-3 and TRBJ2-2, with no clear D. CDR3 in amino acids: CASSWTVYLTGELFF. For the CDR3, the DNA is TGTGCCAGCAGTTGGACGGTTTATCTGACCGGGGAGCTGTTTTTT.